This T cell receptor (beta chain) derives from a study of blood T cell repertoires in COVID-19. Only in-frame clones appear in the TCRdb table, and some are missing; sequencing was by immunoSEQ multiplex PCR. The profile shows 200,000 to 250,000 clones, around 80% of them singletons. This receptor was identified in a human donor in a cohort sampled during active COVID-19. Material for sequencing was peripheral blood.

CDR3 region: CASSVSTSGGHLDTQYF. CDR3 sequence (DNA): TGTGCCAGCAGCGTATCCACTAGCGGGGGCCATCTAGATACGCAGTATTTT. This chain connects TRBV9 to TRBJ2-3, with 11 bases fitting TRBD2. Trimming removed 1 base from V and 5 bases from J; junction bases left unmatched: 9. The germline gives CDR1 SGDLS, CDR2 YYNGEE. The CDR3 is made up of 17 amino acids. The whole variable domain, remainder taken from reference TRBV9 and TRBJ2-3, is DSGVTQTPKHLITATGQRVTLRCSPRSGDLSVYWYQQSLDQGLQFLIQYYNGEERAKGNILERFSAQQFPDLHSELNLSSLELGDSALYFCASSVSTSGGHLDTQYFGPGTRLTVL.